One sample yielded the 23 T cell receptor beta chains listed below, sequenced in a study of post-analysis software for immune sequencing data. Regarding the study as a whole: Elevated frequency relative to controls characterized roughly five TRBV segments in patients, TRBV5-6, TRBV5-1 and TRBV20-1 among them.

These receptors have no identified antigens. The TCR beta cDNA libraries carried unique molecular identifiers. TCRdb fed the PCR reads into MiXCR, producing one record per CDR3 protein. The sample yields roughly 600,000 distinct CDR3 sequences, 44% seen once. The sequenced material came from blood. The receptors come from a girl between 5 and 17 years old with multiple sclerosis.

The chain uses TRBV15 and TRBJ2-5; D not certain. Per the germline V gene, CDR1 is LNHNV and CDR2 is YYDKDF (reference sequence). V lost 0 bases to trimming and J lost 1 base, with 15 bases between them. The CDR3 covers 17 residues. The CDR3 loop reads CATSRDMGSMAQETQYF. As DNA, the CDR3 is TGTGCCACCAGCAGAGATATGGGCAGCATGGCCCAAGAGACCCAGTACTTC. The full variable domain, rest sourced from reference TRBV15 and TRBJ2-5, is DAMVIQNPRYQVTQFGKPVTLSCSQTLNHNVMYWYQQKSSQAPKLLFHYYDKDFNNEADTPDNFQSRRPNTSFCFLDIRSPGLGDTAMYLCATSRDMGSMAQETQYFGPGTRLLVL.

The V and J genes are TRBV27 and TRBJ2-2, with D perhaps given as TRBD1 or TRBD2 (5 bases each). Germline-derived CDR1 and CDR2 are MNHEY and SMNVEV (reference sequence). The CDR3 sequence is 14 residues long. Between the trimmed V and J ends, which lost 8 bases and 6 bases, there was a span of 16 bases. CDR3 nucleotides: TGTGCCAGCTCAAACCCGAGGGGAGCCGGGGAGCTGTTTTTT. The encoded protein is CASSNPRGAGELFF.

The rearrangement links TRBV10-3 to TRBJ2-1, with TRBD2 matching 10 bases. Germline V gene sequence: CDR1 ENHRY, CDR2 SYGVKD. This CDR3 has 17 amino acids. The V and J ends lost 2 bases and 7 bases, in that order; junction bases with no gene match: 11. This CDR3 is CAISEVSGGLQGNEQFF. The CDR3 DNA reads as TGTGCCATCAGTGAGGTTAGCGGGGGGCTGCAGGGGAATGAGCAGTTCTTC.

This clonotype was detected only a few times. This rearrangement joins TRBV27 to TRBJ1-6; no clear D gene. The CDR3 runs 16 residues. CDR1 and CDR2 from the germline V gene are MNHEY and SMNVEV (reference sequence). Between the trimmed V and J ends, which lost 3 bases and 7 bases, there was a span of 16 bases. CDR3 in amino acids: CASSFEGPKRNSPLHF. CDR3 DNA sequence: TGTGCCAGCAGTTTTGAGGGCCCGAAGAGGAATTCACCCCTCCACTTT.

The chain employs TRBV21-1 and TRBJ2-5; the table's D call, TRBD2, has no DNA check behind it. TRBV21-1 is tagged as a pseudogene. This CDR3 has 16 residues. DNA for the CDR3: TGTGCCAGCAGCAAACAGGGACTAGCGGGAGCGGAGACCCAGTACTTC. It specifies CASSKQGLAGAETQYF.

The chain employs TRBV12-3 or TRBV12-4 and TRBJ2-6; TRBD1 might be the D (6 bases). The CDR3 totals 15 residues. With 3 bases removed from V and 2 bases from J, the gap between germline ends came to 8 bases. The CDR3 sequence: CASSLGTPGANVLTF. The CDR3 DNA reads TGTGCCAGCAGTTTGGGGACACCTGGGGCCAACGTCCTGACTTTC.

This clonotype was detected a few times. V and J are TRBV20-1 and TRBJ2-7, with D perhaps being TRBD1 or TRBD2 (5 bases each). V was clipped by 3 bases and J by 5 bases, with 17 bases between them. The length of the CDR3 is 14 residues. In germline, CDR1 is DFQATT, CDR2 SNEGSKA (reference sequence). CDR3 protein: CSASPPGQVHEQYF. CDR3 coding DNA: TGCAGTGCTAGTCCCCCGGGGCAAGTCCACGAGCAGTACTTC.

As concerns this clonotype: One base away lies a much larger clone, so this may be a sequencing read error. The chain has TRBV7-2 and TRBJ2-7; the match to TRBD1 covers 9 bases. Trimming removed 5 bases from V and 9 bases from J; junction bases left unmatched: 8. In germline, CDR1 is SGHTA, CDR2 FQGNSA. The CDR3 has 13 amino acids. The CDR3 region is CASSLRDRDVQYF. The CDR3 coding sequence is TGTGCCAGCAGCCTCCGGGACAGGGACGTGCAGTACTTC.

V and J are TRBV15 and TRBJ2-1; 8 nucleotides match TRBD2. Germline V gene lookup returns CDR1 LNHNV and CDR2 YYDKDF (reference sequence). The CDR3 has 13 amino acids. V shed 6 bases and J 5 bases; nucleotides not matched to a gene: 3. CDR3 bases: TGTGCCACCAGGAGCGGGGGAAACAATGAGCAGTTCTTC. Amino acids: CATRSGGNNEQFF. Variable domain in full (rest from reference TRBV15 and TRBJ2-1): DAMVIQNPRYQVTQFGKPVTLSCSQTLNHNVMYWYQQKSSQAPKLLFHYYDKDFNNEADTPDNFQSRRPNTSFCFLDIRSPGLGDTAMYLCATRSGGNNEQFFGPGTRLTVL.

The chain joins TRBV20-1 to TRBJ2-1, with no clear D. CDR3 length equals 11 residues. With 5 bases removed from V and 9 bases from J, the gap between germline ends came to 11 bases. Germline CDR1 reads DFQATT; CDR2 reads SNEGSKA (reference sequence). The CDR3 here is CSARLRAEQFF. The CDR3 coding sequence is TGCAGTGCTCGTCTTCGGGCTGAGCAGTTCTTC.

The chain carries TRBV12-3 or TRBV12-4 and TRBJ1-2; unclear D gene. The CDR3 consists of 15 residues. Trimming shortened V by 3 bases and J by 8 bases, and 19 bases separated the two germline ends. The CDR3 coding sequence is TGTGCCAGCAGTTTGGCCCTTGCGGTAGGGCAAGGCTACACCTTC. Protein sequence: CASSLALAVGQGYTF.

The rearrangement links TRBV13 to TRBJ1-1; 8 bases agree with TRBD1. Trimming removed 5 bases from V and 1 base from J; junction bases left unmatched: 6. The CDR3 is 15 residues long. CDR1 and CDR2 from the germline V gene are PRHDT and FYEKMQ (reference sequence). The CDR3 region has the DNA TGTGCCAGCAGCCCTCCGGACAGGGAGAACACTGAAGCTTTCTTT. The encoded protein is CASSPPDRENTEAFF.

The rearrangement joins TRBV12-3 or TRBV12-4 to TRBJ2-3, with TRBD1 as a possible D gene (5 bases). Trimming removed 11 bases from V and 0 bases from J, with 18 bases in between. The CDR3 sequence is 15 residues long. The CDR3 nucleotides read TGTGCCGGCACCCTTTGGGGCGCTAGCACAGATACGCAGTATTTT. It codes for CAGTLWGASTDTQYF.

This clonotype showed up just a few times. J is TRBJ2-7 and V is TRBV20-1, with D possibly called TRBD1 or TRBD2 (5 bases each). Germline CDR1 and CDR2: DFQATT and SNEGSKA (reference sequence). The CDR3 is 13 amino acids. Deletions cut 3 bases from V and 5 bases from J, with 14 bases between. CDR3 coding DNA: TGCAGTGCTAGGCCGGGACCCGCGGACGAGCAGTACTTC. Translation: CSARPGPADEQYF.

The chain combines TRBV29-1 with TRBJ2-7, with unresolved D. The last part of the DNA fits TRBJ2-5 better; the J call may be wrong. Germline CDR1 and CDR2: SQVTM and ANQGSEA. The CDR3 length is 12 residues. DNA for the CDR3: TGCAGCGTTCGGACGGTCCGGGAGACCCAGTACTTC. It codes for CSVRTVRETQYF.

V and J are TRBV30 and TRBJ2-7; TRBD1 agrees at 10 bases. The V gene's germline CDR1 is GTSNPN and CDR2 SVGIG (reference sequence). V shed 2 bases and J 3 bases; nucleotides not matched to a gene: 4. This CDR3 is 14 amino acids long. This chain's CDR3 is CAWSSGQGVYEQYF. The CDR3 DNA sequence: TGTGCCTGGAGTAGTGGACAGGGGGTCTACGAGCAGTACTTC.

The genes are TRBV9 and TRBJ1-2; possible D gene TRBD1, 6 bases. Germline loops: CDR1 SGDLS, CDR2 YYNGEE. The CDR3 totals 16 residues. The V gene lost 0 bases and the J gene lost 3 bases, with 15 bases spanning the gap. CDR3 in amino acids: CASSVGGASTDYGYTF. The DNA for the CDR3 is TGTGCCAGCAGCGTAGGGGGGGCGTCGACCGACTATGGCTACACCTTC.

This clonotype was seen more than once but under ten times. The CDR3 coding sequence is TGTGCCAGCAGTTTGAGGAAGGAGGCATCCTATGGCTACACCTTC. This translates into CASSLRKEASYGYTF. V usage is TRBV12-3 or TRBV12-4 and J usage is TRBJ1-2, with unresolved D. Trimming removed 3 bases from V and 4 bases from J, with 15 bases in between. This CDR3 has 15 amino acids.

The rearrangement uses TRBV6-5 and TRBJ1-5; D unclear. V dropped 2 bases and J dropped 0 bases, with 17 bases sitting between them. The CDR3 sequence is 18 residues long. CDR1 MNHEY and CDR2 SVGAGI come from the germline V gene. As DNA, the CDR3 is TGTGCCAGCAGTTACGGTGGCAGGAAGTTTTATAGCAATCAGCCCCAGCATTTT. It yields the protein CASSYGGRKFYSNQPQHF.

A few counts support this clonotype. The rearrangement uses TRBV12-3 or TRBV12-4 and TRBJ2-5; TRBD2 aligns across 7 bases. CDR3 length: 14 residues. V shed 5 bases, J shed 4 bases, and the junction held 7 bases outside the gene matches. CDR3 in amino acids: CASSRRIAGETQYF. In DNA form, the CDR3 reads TGTGCCAGCAGTCGCCGGATAGCGGGAGAGACCCAGTACTTC.

The chain recombines TRBV5-1 with TRBJ2-5; the match to TRBD2 covers 9 bases. The CDR3 covers 14 residues. Germline V CDR1 and CDR2: SGHRS, YFSETQ. Losses at the gene ends were 0 bases for V and 4 bases for J; bases not matched to a gene: 1. CDR3 region: CASSLEAGGETQYF. The CDR3 DNA sequence: TGCGCCAGCAGCTTGGAAGCGGGGGGAGAGACCCAGTACTTC. The whole variable domain, filled in from reference TRBV5-1 and TRBJ2-5, reads KAGVTQTPRYLIKTRGQQVTLSCSPISGHRSVSWYQQTPGQGLQFLFEYFSETQRNKGNFPGRFSGRQFSNSRSEMNVSTLELGDSALYLCASSLEAGGETQYFGPGTRLLVL.

This clonotype has just a few counts. The chain couples TRBV6-6 to TRBJ2-7, with 8 bases matching TRBD1. The CDR3 is 15 residues long. Germline CDR1 reads MNHNY; CDR2 reads SVGAGI (reference sequence). J was trimmed by 1 base and V by 5 bases; bases with no gene match: 7. CDR3 bases: TGTGCCAGCAGTCTCGGACAGGGAAGGTCCTACGAGCAGTACTTC. Translating gives CASSLGQGRSYEQYF.

The J gene is TRBJ1-2, the V gene TRBV20-1; D remains unclear. Deletions cut 6 bases from V and 4 bases from J, with 9 bases between. This CDR3 has 11 residues. The germline gives CDR1 DFQATT, CDR2 SNEGSKA (reference sequence). DNA for the CDR3: TGCAGTGCCGTCCACGGCTATGGCTACACCTTC. Amino acids: CSAVHGYGYTF.